This T cell receptor (beta chain) was obtained from a study of T cell responses to AZD1222 COVID-19 vaccine. The wider study: Doses given second, at about 4 or about 12 weeks, were pooled. Broader study findings: Along spike, vaccine-associated CD4 TCRs were found throughout, with dominance at 160-218 and 743-854. Epitopes outside B.1.351 and B.1.1.7 mutated regions reportedly drew nearly half of spike TCRs. The donors showed a predominance of white British ancestry and of females, with possible underestimation of clonal diversity.

Assay: immunoSEQ multiplex PCR; the TCRdb copy retains only in-frame clones and omits some. The data show about 150,000 clones, with 90% seen just once and 1.8% held by the top ten. Germline CDR1 and CDR2: MNHEY and SVGAGI. The CDR3 extends over 13 amino acids. V was trimmed by 6 bases and J by 10 bases, leaving 16 bases between them. Worth noting for this clone: What it binds is unknown.

Sequencing was performed on peripheral blood, taken on day 0 of AZD1222 vaccination. This sequence was found in an adult in good health. The chain has TRBV6-5 and TRBJ1-5; no clear D gene. The CDR3 region is CASRTDLFGPQHF. The CDR3 DNA is TGTGCCAGCAGAACGGACCTCTTTGGACCCCAGCATTTT.